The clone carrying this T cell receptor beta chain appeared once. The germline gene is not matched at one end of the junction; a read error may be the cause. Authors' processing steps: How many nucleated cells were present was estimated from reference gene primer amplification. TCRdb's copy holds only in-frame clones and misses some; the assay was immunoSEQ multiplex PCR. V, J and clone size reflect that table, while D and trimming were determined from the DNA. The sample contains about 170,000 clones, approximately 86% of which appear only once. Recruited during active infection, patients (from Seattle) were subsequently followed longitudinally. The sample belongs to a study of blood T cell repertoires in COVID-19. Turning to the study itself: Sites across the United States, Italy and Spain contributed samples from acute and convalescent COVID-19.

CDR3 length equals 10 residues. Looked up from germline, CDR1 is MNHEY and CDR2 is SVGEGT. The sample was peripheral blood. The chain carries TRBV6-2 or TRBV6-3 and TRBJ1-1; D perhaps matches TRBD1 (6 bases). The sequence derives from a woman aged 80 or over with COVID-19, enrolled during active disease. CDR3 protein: CASSYLDSLF. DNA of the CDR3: TGTGCCAGCAGTTACTTGGACAGCCTATTT.